This T cell receptor beta chain was identified during a study of blood T cell repertoires in COVID-19. Across the study: Samples came from the United States, Italy and Spain, spanning acute and convalescent COVID-19. Nucleic acid was either cDNA or gDNA, and it came from T cells, B-cell-depleted T cells, or PBMCs.

In the authors' methods: Cell counts per sample came from amplifying reference gene primers. Produced via immunoSEQ multiplex PCR; TCRdb's table is partial and in-frame only. The V and J calls and clone size are taken from that table; D and trimming were inferred from the DNA. The sample lists tens of thousands of clones, 75% to 90% seen once, with 1% to 1.5% in the top ten. This receptor was obtained from a woman over 75 with acute or convalescent COVID-19. Input material: peripheral blood.

This CDR3 is CASSTGQGLDQPQHF. CDR3 sequence (DNA): TGTGCCAGCAGTACCGGACAGGGGCTCGATCAGCCCCAGCATTTT. The gene calls are TRBV28 and TRBJ1-5; 9 nucleotides match TRBD1. The J segment lost 5 bases and the V segment lost 5 bases, leaving 7 bases of the junction unmatched. In germline, CDR1 is MDHEN, CDR2 SYDVKM. The CDR3 is 15 residues long.